The source of this TCR beta chain is a study of blood T cell repertoires in COVID-19. At the level of the study: Acute and convalescent COVID-19 specimens originated in the United States, Italy and Spain. PBMCs, B-cell-depleted T cells, or T cells were the source of the cDNA or gDNA that made up the material.

This clone was seen once. Looked up from germline, CDR1 is SGHTA and CDR2 is FQGTGA. V lost 4 bases to trimming and J lost 5 bases; unmatched junction nucleotides: 8. The CDR3 covers 15 residues. In the study's own analysis: Estimation of nucleated cell counts relied on the amplification of reference gene primers. Here immunoSEQ multiplex PCR was the method, and the copy in TCRdb shows in-frame clones only, minus some. The DNA was the basis for D and trimming; V, J and clone size are from that table. This table has 50,000 to 60,000 clones, 88% appearing once. The origin of this receptor is a man aged 55 to 70 with active COVID-19. Source material: peripheral blood. The V gene is TRBV7-3, the J gene TRBJ2-1; TRBD1 agrees at 7 bases. In DNA form, the CDR3 reads TGTGCCAGCAGCTACAAGACAGGGCGGGACAATGAGCAGTTCTTC. It codes for CASSYKTGRDNEQFF.